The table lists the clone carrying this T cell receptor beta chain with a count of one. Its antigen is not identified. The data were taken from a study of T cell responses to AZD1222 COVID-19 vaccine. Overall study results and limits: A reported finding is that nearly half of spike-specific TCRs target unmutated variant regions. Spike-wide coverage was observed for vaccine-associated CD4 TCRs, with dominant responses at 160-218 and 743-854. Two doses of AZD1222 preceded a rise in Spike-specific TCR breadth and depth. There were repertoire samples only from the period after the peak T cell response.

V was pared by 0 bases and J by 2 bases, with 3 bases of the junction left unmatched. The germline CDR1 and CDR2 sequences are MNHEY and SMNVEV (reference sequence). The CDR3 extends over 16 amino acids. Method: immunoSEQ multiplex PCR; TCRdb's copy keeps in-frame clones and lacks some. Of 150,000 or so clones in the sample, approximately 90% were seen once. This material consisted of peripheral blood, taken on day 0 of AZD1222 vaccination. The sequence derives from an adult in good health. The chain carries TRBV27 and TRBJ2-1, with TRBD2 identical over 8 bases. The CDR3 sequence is CASSLSPGGAYNEQFF. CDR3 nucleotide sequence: TGTGCCAGCAGTTTATCTCCGGGGGGGGCCTACAATGAGCAGTTCTTC.